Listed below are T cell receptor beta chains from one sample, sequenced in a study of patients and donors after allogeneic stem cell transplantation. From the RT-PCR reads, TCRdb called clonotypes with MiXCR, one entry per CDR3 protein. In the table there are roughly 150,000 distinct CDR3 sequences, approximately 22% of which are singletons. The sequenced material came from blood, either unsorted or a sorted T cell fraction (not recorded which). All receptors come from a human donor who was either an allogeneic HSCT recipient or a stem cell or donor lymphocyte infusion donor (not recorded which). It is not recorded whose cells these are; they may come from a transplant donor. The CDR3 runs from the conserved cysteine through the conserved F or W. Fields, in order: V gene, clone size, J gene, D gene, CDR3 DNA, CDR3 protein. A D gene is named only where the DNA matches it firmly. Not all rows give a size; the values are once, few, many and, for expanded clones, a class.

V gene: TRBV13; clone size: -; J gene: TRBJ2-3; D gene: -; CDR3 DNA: TGTGCCAGCAGCTTAGAATCGGCACTAAGTTTAGATACGCAGTATTTT; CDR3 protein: CASSLESALSLDTQYF
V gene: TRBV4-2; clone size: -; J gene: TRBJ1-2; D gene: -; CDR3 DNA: TGTGCCAGCAGCCAAGCCCCCGGGAATCTTAACTATGGCTACACCTTC; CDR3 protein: CASSQAPGNLNYGYTF
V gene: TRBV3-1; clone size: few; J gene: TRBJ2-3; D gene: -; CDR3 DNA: TGTGCCAGCAGCCCCTTTGACACTGCAGATACGCAGTATTTT; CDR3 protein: CASSPFDTADTQYF
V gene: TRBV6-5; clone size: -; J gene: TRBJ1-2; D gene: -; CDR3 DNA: TGTGCCAGCAGCCGCCGTGGCAAGGGCTACACCTTC; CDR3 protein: CASSRRGKGYTF
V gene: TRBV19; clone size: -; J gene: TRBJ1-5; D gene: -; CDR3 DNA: TGTGCCAGTAGCGGGCAAAATAGCAATCAGCCCCAGCATTTT; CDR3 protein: CASSGQNSNQPQHF
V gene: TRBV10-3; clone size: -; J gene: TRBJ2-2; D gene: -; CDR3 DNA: TGTGCCACAAACCCCGGGACCCCGAACACCGGGGAGCTGTTTTTT; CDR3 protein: CATNPGTPNTGELFF
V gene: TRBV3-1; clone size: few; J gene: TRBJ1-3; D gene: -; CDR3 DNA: TGTGCCAGCAGCCCACAGGCTGGAAACACCATATATTTT; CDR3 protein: CASSPQAGNTIYF
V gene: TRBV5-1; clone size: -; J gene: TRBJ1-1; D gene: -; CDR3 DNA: TGCGCCAGCAGCTTGGCCGCGGGGGTGAACACTGAAGCTTTCTTT; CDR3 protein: CASSLAAGVNTEAFF
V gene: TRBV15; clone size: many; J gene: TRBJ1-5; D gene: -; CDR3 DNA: TGTGCCACCAGCAAAAGACGCAATAGCAATCAGCCCCAGCATTTT; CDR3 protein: CATSKRRNSNQPQHF
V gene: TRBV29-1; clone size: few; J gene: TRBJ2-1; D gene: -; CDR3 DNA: TGCAGCGTTACTATTCTAATGGAGCAGTTCTTC; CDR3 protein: CSVTILMEQFF
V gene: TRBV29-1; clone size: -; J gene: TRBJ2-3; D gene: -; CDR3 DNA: TGCAGCGTAGAATCGGACAGTCACAGCACAGATACGCAGTATTTT; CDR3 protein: CSVESDSHSTDTQYF
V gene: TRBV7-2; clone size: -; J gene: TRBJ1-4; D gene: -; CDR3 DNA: TGTGCCAGCGGAAAGACGGCAACTAATGAAAAACTGTTTTTT; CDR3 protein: CASGKTATNEKLFF
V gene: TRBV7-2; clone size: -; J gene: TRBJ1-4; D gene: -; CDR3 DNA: TGTGCCAGCAGCTTAGAGCGGGGATCGTCACTGTTTTTT; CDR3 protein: CASSLERGSSLFF
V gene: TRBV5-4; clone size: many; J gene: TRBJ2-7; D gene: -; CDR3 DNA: TGTGCCAGCAGCTTTTCCCAACGGGGGAAGGAGCAGTACTTC; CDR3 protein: CASSFSQRGKEQYF
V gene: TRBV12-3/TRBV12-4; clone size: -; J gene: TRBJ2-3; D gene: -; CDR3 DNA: TGTGCCAGCAGTTACCTACAGGGAAGCACAGATACGCAGTATTTT; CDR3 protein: CASSYLQGSTDTQYF
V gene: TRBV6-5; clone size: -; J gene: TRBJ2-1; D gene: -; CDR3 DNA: TGTGCCAGCAGTTACTCGACTCTTTACAATGAGCAGTTCTTC; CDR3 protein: CASSYSTLYNEQFF
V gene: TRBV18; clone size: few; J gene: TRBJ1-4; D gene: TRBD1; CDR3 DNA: TGTGCCAGCTCACGGACAGGGGATAATGAAAAACTGTTTTTT; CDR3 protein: CASSRTGDNEKLFF
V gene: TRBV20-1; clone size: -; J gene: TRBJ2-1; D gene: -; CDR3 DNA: TGCAGTGCTTCGGACCTAGGGGGCAATGAGCAGTTCTTC; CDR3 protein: CSASDLGGNEQFF
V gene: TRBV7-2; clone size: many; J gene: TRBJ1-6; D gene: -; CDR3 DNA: TGTGCCAGCAGCCCGACATATTCACCCCTCCACTTT; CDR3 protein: CASSPTYSPLHF
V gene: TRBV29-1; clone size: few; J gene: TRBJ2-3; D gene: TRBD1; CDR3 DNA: TGCAGCGGCGGCAGGGGGCCAGATACGCAGTATTTT; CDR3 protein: CSGGRGPDTQYF
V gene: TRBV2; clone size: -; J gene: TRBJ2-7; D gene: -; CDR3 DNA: TGTGCCAGCAACACGGACTTCTCCTACGAGCAGTACTTC; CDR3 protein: CASNTDFSYEQYF
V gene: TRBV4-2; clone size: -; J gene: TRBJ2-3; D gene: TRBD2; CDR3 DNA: TGTGCCAGCAGCCAAGGGACTAGCGGGATGTCAGATACGCAGTATTTT; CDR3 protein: CASSQGTSGMSDTQYF
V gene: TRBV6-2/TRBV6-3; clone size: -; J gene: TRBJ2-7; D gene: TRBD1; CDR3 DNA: TGTGCCAGCAGTTACATCGGCAGGGGGTACGAGCAGTACTTC; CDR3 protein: CASSYIGRGYEQYF
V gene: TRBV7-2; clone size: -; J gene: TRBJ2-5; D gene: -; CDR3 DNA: TGTGCCAGCAGCTTAGTGCAGGGGGAGACCCAGTACTTC; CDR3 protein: CASSLVQGETQYF
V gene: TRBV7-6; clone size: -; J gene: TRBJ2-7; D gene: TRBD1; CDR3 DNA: TGTGCCAGCAGCCCCTGGGACAGGGACGAGCAGTACTTC; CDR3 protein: CASSPWDRDEQYF
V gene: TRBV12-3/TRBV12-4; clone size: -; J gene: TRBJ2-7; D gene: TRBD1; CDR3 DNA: TGTGCCAGCAGTTTAGTGTGGGACAGGGTCTACGAGCAGTACTTC; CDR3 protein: CASSLVWDRVYEQYF
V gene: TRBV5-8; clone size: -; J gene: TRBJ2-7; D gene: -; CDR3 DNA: TGTGCCAGCAGCTTTTGGGGTAAGGGGTACGAGCAGTACTTC; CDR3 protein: CASSFWGKGYEQYF
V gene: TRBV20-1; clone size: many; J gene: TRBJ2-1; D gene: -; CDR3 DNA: TGCAGTGCCTCTGCTTTGAGCTCCTACAATGAGCAGTTCTTC; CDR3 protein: CSASALSSYNEQFF
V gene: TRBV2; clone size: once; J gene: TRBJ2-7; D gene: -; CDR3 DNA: TGTGCCAGCAGTAACCCCGGGTTACCCCTTTCCTACGAGCAGTACTTC; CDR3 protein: CASSNPGLPLSYEQYF
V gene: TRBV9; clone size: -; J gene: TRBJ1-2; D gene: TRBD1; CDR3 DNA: TGTGCCAGCAGCGGATCCGGGACAGGGTGGGATCACACCTTC; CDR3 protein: CASSGSGTGWDHTF
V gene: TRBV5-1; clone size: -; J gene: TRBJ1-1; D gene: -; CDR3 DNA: TGCGCCAGCCGCCCCGGATACATGAACACTGAAGCTTTCTTT; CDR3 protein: CASRPGYMNTEAFF
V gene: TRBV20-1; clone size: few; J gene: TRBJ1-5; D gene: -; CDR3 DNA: TGCAGTGCTAGAGATGGTGTGCGGGACAACAATCAGCCCCAGCATTTT; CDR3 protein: CSARDGVRDNNQPQHF
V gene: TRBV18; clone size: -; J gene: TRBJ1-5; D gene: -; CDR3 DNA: TGTGCCAGCTCAGAAGAATTTAATCAGCCCCAGCATTTT; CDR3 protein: CASSEEFNQPQHF
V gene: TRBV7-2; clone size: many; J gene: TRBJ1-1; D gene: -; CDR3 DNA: TGTGCCAGCAGCTTAGGGTATAGAGCTTTCTTT; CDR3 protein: CASSLGYRAFF
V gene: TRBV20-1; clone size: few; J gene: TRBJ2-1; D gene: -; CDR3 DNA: TGCAGTGCTAGAGACATCCGGGACACCTTTGTGCAGTTCTTC; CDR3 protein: CSARDIRDTFVQFF
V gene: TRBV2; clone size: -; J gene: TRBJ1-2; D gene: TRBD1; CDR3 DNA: TGTGCCAGCAGGTGGGACAGGGCTGACTATGGCTACACCTTC; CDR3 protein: CASRWDRADYGYTF
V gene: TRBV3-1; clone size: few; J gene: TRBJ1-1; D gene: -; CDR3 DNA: TGTGCCAGCAGCCAAGTCGCAGGGTTGGACACTGAAGCTTTCTTT; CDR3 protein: CASSQVAGLDTEAFF
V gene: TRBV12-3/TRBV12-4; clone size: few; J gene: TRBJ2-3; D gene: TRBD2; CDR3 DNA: TGTGCCAGCAGTTTATCGGGGGAGGGAGATACGCAGTATTTT; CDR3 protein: CASSLSGEGDTQYF
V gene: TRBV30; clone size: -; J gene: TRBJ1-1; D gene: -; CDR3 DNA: TGTGCCTGGAGTCGGACAGCCCCGGGGGCTTTCTTT; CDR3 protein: CAWSRTAPGAFF
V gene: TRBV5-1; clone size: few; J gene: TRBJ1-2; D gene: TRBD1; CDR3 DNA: TGCGCCAGCAGCTTGGACAGGGGGGCACACTATGGCTACACCTTC; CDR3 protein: CASSLDRGAHYGYTF
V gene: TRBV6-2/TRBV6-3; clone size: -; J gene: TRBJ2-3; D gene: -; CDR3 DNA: TGTGCCAGCAGTTACTCCGGGGGATACACAGATACGCAGTATTTT; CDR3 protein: CASSYSGGYTDTQYF
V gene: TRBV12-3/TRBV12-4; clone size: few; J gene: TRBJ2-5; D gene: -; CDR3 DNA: TGTGCCAGCGGCTTAGAGACCCAGTACTTC; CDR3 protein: CASGLETQYF